What follows is one T cell receptor (beta chain) and its context. Its antigen remains undetermined. No base quality values were provided; no much bigger clone lies one nucleotide off. This sample was taken from a study of blood T cells in healthy people across ages (dated by TCRdb to between 2014 and 2017). At the level of the whole study: Template switching captured roughly one uniquely barcoded TCR beta cDNA molecule per two T cells in model experiments. Using deep sequencing normalized with unique cDNA molecular identifiers, the study measured how TCR beta repertoire diversity changes with age. Four age groups were formed from the donors: young (average 16 years), middle-aged (just under 40), aged (about 68) and long-lived (around 80). To avoid experimental bias, donors of different ages were distributed randomly across sequencing lanes. For two donors (one aged 18 to 30 and one aged 80 or older), the study analyzed two additional independent replicas of 1 million unique cDNA reads from the same blood draw. On the study overall, not on this receptor specifically: A strong correlation was found between observed TCR beta diversity and the percentage of naive T cells measured by flow cytometry. Compared with the aged group, the long-lived group had more naive CD4+ T cells, fewer expanded clones and increased TCR diversity, a pattern suggesting age selection. Because donor CMV infection status was unknown, age-related changes in expanded clonotypes were potentially confounded. Observed TCR beta diversity per million T cells fell roughly linearly with age, and a significant reduction was already apparent by age about 36. Conclusive comparison of naive and antigen-experienced compartments was prevented by the profiling of bulk unsorted PBMCs. Estimates of total diversity based on one million sequenced T cells were regarded as lower bounds and as underestimates.

Libraries were made using 5' RACE. The sample was run on an Illumina HiSeq 2500. A second PCR of about 6 to 11 cycles was run with a J-beta primer mix and a sample-barcoded 5' primer. A template-switch 5' adaptor carrying 12 random nucleotides introduced a unique molecular identifier onto each TCR beta cDNA molecule. Each sample yielded at least 2.5 million CDR3-containing paired-end reads. All of the RNA was converted into first-strand cDNA using the Mint cDNA synthesis kit, with a TRBC-specific oligonucleotide serving as the primer. All cDNA was treated with uracil-DNA glycosylase and then went through a first 18-cycle PCR with the universal primers M1SS and BC2_uni_R. Regarding the original processing steps: For normalization, 1 million high-quality reads were randomly selected from each sample, with every read carrying a distinct molecular identifier. Instead of being binned into consensus sequences, reads with shared molecular identifiers were discarded. MiTCR, with a Q25 quality threshold and the strictest error-elimination algorithm, was used for CDR3 identification, clonotype clustering and error correction. A nonparametric unseen species model with Euler transformation was used to estimate lower-bound total TCR beta diversity. The raw public data were reprocessed by TCRdb itself: fastp quality trimming at Q25, MiXCR clonotype calling, in-frame beta chains only. Rows merge per CDR3 protein into single entries with the most common DNA and genes. The authors' filters were not applied to this entry. The sample has just over 800,000 distinct CDR3 sequences on record, approximately 67% of them singletons. About a quarter of the sample belongs to the ten largest clones.

The roughly 39 donors, aged 6 to 90 years, were systemically healthy Caucasian individuals from Russia. Each donor gave around 9.9 milliliters of peripheral blood, collected into EDTA-treated Vacutainer tubes. PBMCs were isolated by Ficoll-Paque density-gradient centrifugation, with at least 6 million obtained per sample. Total RNA, at least 6 micrograms per sample, was extracted from PBMCs with Trizol reagent. For every donor, flow cytometry on a PBMC aliquot measured the percentage of naive CD45RAhigh/CD27high T cells. The germline V gene (reference sequence) sets CDR1 to DFQATT and CDR2 to SNEGSKA. The junction carries 11 bases between V and J, which are trimmed by 2 bases and 1 base respectively. Including cysteine and phenylalanine, the CDR3 has 14 amino acids. Only the CDR3 region is kept as DNA, spanning 42 bases read in frame from base 1.

This receptor was obtained from a young man in good health. Sequenced material: blood. The V gene is TRBV20-1 and the J gene is TRBJ2-5; perhaps TRBD2 is the D gene, with 6 bases matching. The DNA sequence is as follows: TGCAGTGCTAGAAGCGGGCTACCCCAAGAGACCCAGTACTTC. This gives the protein CSARSGLPQETQYF.